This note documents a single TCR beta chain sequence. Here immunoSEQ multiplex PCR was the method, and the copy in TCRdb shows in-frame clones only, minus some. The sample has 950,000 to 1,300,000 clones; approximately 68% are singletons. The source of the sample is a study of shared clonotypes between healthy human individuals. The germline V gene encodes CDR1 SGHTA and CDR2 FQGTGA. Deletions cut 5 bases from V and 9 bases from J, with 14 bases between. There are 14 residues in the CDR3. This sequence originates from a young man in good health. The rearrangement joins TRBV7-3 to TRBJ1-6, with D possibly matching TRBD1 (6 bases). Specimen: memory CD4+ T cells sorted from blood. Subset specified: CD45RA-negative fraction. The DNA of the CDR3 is TGTGCCAGCAGCCCGGGGGCCAGTGGTTCACCCCTCCACTTT. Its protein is CASSPGASGSPLHF.